This record concerns one TCR beta chain sequence. This sample stems from a study of blood T cell repertoires in COVID-19. Study overall: From the United States, Italy and Spain came samples of acute and convalescent COVID-19. PBMCs, B-cell-depleted T cells, or T cells were the source of the cDNA or gDNA that made up the material.

The CDR3 runs 14 residues. Trimming shortened V by 2 bases and J by 0 bases, and 8 bases separated the two germline ends. Per the study methods: For nucleated cells, counts were estimated from reference gene primer amplification. TCRdb keeps only in-frame clones here, not all; method: immunoSEQ multiplex PCR. The DNA was the basis for D and trimming; V, J and clone size are from that table. This sample has approximately 60,000 clones, with more than 75% found just once. This clonotype was obtained from a man in his forties or fifties with active COVID-19. Material: peripheral blood. J is TRBJ1-1 and V is TRBV5-3; unclear D gene. TRBV5-3 is filed as an ORF, its function uncertain. CDR3 DNA sequence: TGTGCCAGAAGCTTCGTTAGAATGAACACTGAAGCTTTCTTT. Encoded protein: CARSFVRMNTEAFF.